A selection of T cell receptor beta chains follows, all from one sample in a study of CD4+ T cells in melanoma. The data were produced by immunoSEQ multiplex PCR, yet TCRdb's version contains in-frame clones alone and is incomplete. Of 18,000 or so clones listed, 81% are singletons. The material sequenced was cells from a culture (not recorded whether cultured in vitro). The receptors come from a human donor with melanoma. Both conserved end residues are part of each CDR3. D genes are given only for firm matches. Size is stated for part of the rows, as once, few or many counts, or as a class when the clone is expanded.

DNA	CDR3	length	D	size	V	J
TGTGCCAGCAGCCAAGGACAGGGCGAGGGGCCCCAGCATTTT	CASSQGQGEGPQHF	14	TRBD1	NA	TRBV5-6	TRBJ1-5
TGTGCCAGCAGGAACGAAAGGGTGGAGGGATCACCCCTCCACTTT	CASRNERVEGSPLHF	15	NA	NA	TRBV6-5	TRBJ1-6
TGTGCCAGCAGCCCAATTCCAATCGGACAGTCGGGGGAGACCCAGTACTTC	CASSPIPIGQSGETQYF	17	NA	NA	TRBV2	TRBJ2-5
TGCGCCAGCAGCCCCCCCACAGGGGCTAGCACAGATACGCAGTATTTT	CASSPPTGASTDTQYF	16	TRBD1	NA	TRBV4-1	TRBJ2-3
TGCGCCAGCAGCTCCTACGGGGACGGTAATGGCTACACCTTC	CASSSYGDGNGYTF	14	NA	NA	TRBV5-1	TRBJ1-2
TGTGCCAGCAGCTTATCTAGCTTGTCCTACAATGAGCAGTTCTTC	CASSLSSLSYNEQFF	15	NA	NA	TRBV7-3	TRBJ2-1
TGTGCCAGCAGCTTATTTGAGGGACAGGCGCTCACCTTC	CASSLFEGQALTF	13	TRBD1	NA	TRBV7-3	TRBJ1-2
TGTGCCAGCAGCTGGGGGGATTTCGGCGGTACGCAGTATTTT	CASSWGDFGGTQYF	14	NA	NA	TRBV5-4	TRBJ2-3
TGTGCCAGCAGTGAGGGACAGGTGTACTATGGCTACACCTTC	CASSEGQVYYGYTF	14	TRBD1	once	TRBV2	TRBJ1-2
TGTGCCAGCAGCTTAGCACTCACCTCTGGAAACACCATATATTTT	CASSLALTSGNTIYF	15	NA	NA	TRBV7-9	TRBJ1-3
TGTGCCAGTAATCTCTATAAGTCGTACAGTCGGTCCGGGGAGCTGTTTTTT	CASNLYKSYSRSGELFF	17	NA	NA	TRBV7-8	TRBJ2-2
TGTGCCACCTTCCCGAGTCTGGGGTGGGGCAGCAATGAGCAGTTCTTC	CATFPSLGWGSNEQFF	16	NA	NA	TRBV27	TRBJ2-1
TGTGCCAGCAGTCCCCGACGCTCCGAGCAGTACTTC	CASSPRRSEQYF	12	NA	NA	TRBV6-1	TRBJ2-7
TGTGCCAGCAGCTTAGAGACAGGGGGGATCACCGGGGAGCTGTTTTTT	CASSLETGGITGELFF	16	TRBD1	NA	TRBV7-9	TRBJ2-2
TGTGCCAGCAGCTTAAGAGGGGGCATAGGTTCACCCCTCCACTTT	CASSLRGGIGSPLHF	15	TRBD1	once	TRBV13	TRBJ1-6
TGCGCCAGCAGCTTGGGGGGACAGTTGAACACTGAAGCTTTCTTT	CASSLGGQLNTEAFF	15	TRBD1	NA	TRBV5-1	TRBJ1-1
TGCGCCAGCAGCCGCATCCCCGTTGTTACTAATGAAAAACTGTTTTTT	CASSRIPVVTNEKLFF	16	NA	medium-sized	TRBV4-1	TRBJ1-4
TGTGCCAGTAGTACTGGGACAGCAATTTACCTAGCCAAAAACATTCAGTACTTC	CASSTGTAIYLAKNIQYF	18	TRBD1	NA	TRBV19	TRBJ2-4
TGTGCCAGCAGCCCGCGGGGGACAACTACTGGAAACACCATATATTTT	CASSPRGTTTGNTIYF	16	NA	NA	TRBV7-9	TRBJ1-3
TGTGCCAGCAGCCCCTCCTTAGGACAGGGCGAGGAGACCCAGTACTTC	CASSPSLGQGEETQYF	16	TRBD1	NA	TRBV14	TRBJ2-5
TGTGCCAGCAGGGGGGTGTGGAACACCGGGGAGCTGTTTTTT	CASRGVWNTGELFF	14	NA	NA	TRBV27	TRBJ2-2
TGTGCCAGCAGGGAGGACAGCGACATTAACTATGGCTACACCTTC	CASREDSDINYGYTF	15	NA	NA	TRBV2	TRBJ1-2
TGTGCCAGCTCCCAGGGGGGGGGACCCTACGAGCAGTACTTC	CASSQGGGPYEQYF	14	NA	NA	TRBV5-5	TRBJ2-7
TGTGCCATCAGCGAACAGGGGGCAAGGGGCTACACCTTC	CAISEQGARGYTF	13	TRBD1	NA	TRBV10-3	TRBJ1-2
TGCGCCAGCAGCCAAGGATGGGCTTCAGGGTATGGCTACACCTTC	CASSQGWASGYGYTF	15	NA	NA	TRBV4-1	TRBJ1-2
TGCGCCAGCAGCTTGGAGAACCTCTCTGGAAACACCATATATTTT	CASSLENLSGNTIYF	15	NA	once	TRBV5-1	TRBJ1-3
TGTGCCAGCAGCTTCAGGGCGGGCCCCACAGATACGCAGTATTTT	CASSFRAGPTDTQYF	15	NA	NA	TRBV7-3	TRBJ2-3
TGTGCCAGCAGCGTCAAAGGGACTAGCGGGGTTGGGGCAGATACGCAGTATTTT	CASSVKGTSGVGADTQYF	18	TRBD2	NA	TRBV9	TRBJ2-3
TGTGCCAGCCAAAGTGCTAACTATGGCTACACCTTC	CASQSANYGYTF	12	NA	NA	TRBV2	TRBJ1-2
TGCGCCAGCTCTGCCGGTGCAACTAATGAAAAACTGTTTTTT	CASSAGATNEKLFF	14	NA	NA	TRBV5-1	TRBJ1-4
TGTGCCAGCCGTTCTCCTGGCAGAGAAAAACTGTTTTTT	CASRSPGREKLFF	13	NA	NA	TRBV6-5	TRBJ1-4
TGTGCCTGGAGTAGGGGACTAGCGACAGATACGCAGTATTTT	CAWSRGLATDTQYF	14	TRBD2	NA	TRBV30	TRBJ2-3
TGTGCCAGCTCTTCGGACAGGCCCCCTGAAGCTTTCTTT	CASSSDRPPEAFF	13	TRBD1	few	TRBV18	TRBJ1-1
TGTGCCAGCAGCCGGATGGACAGGGCCAACTACGAGCAGTACTTC	CASSRMDRANYEQYF	15	TRBD1	NA	TRBV11-2	TRBJ2-7
TGCGCCAGCAGCGTGAACGGGGGGCAATACGAGCAGTACTTC	CASSVNGGQYEQYF	14	NA	NA	TRBV5-1	TRBJ2-7
TGTGCCAGCAGTTCCAGAGAGAAAAACACTGAAGCTTTCTTT	CASSSREKNTEAFF	14	NA	NA	TRBV27	TRBJ1-1
TGTGCCAGCAGCTTGGCGGGGTTGGACATTCAGTACTTC	CASSLAGLDIQYF	13	NA	once	TRBV5-5	TRBJ2-4
TGTGCCTGGAGTAGGACACCAAGTCTAGACCTCCACTTT	CAWSRTPSLDLHF	13	NA	NA	TRBV30	TRBJ1-6
TGTGCCAGCAGTGAAGGAAACAGGGACGGGGAAAAACTGTTTTTT	CASSEGNRDGEKLFF	15	NA	NA	TRBV6-1	TRBJ1-4
TGCGCCAGCAGCCAGAAAAATTTCCCCTCCGGCTACACCTTC	CASSQKNFPSGYTF	14	NA	NA	TRBV4-1	TRBJ1-2
TGTGCCAGCTCACCATCCCTAGCGGGGACAATGTGGGAGCAGTACTTC	CASSPSLAGTMWEQYF	16	TRBD2	NA	TRBV18	TRBJ2-7
TGTGCCAGCAGCCAATCGGGACAGGGCAATTCACCCCTCCACTTT	CASSQSGQGNSPLHF	15	TRBD1	NA	TRBV4-2	TRBJ1-6